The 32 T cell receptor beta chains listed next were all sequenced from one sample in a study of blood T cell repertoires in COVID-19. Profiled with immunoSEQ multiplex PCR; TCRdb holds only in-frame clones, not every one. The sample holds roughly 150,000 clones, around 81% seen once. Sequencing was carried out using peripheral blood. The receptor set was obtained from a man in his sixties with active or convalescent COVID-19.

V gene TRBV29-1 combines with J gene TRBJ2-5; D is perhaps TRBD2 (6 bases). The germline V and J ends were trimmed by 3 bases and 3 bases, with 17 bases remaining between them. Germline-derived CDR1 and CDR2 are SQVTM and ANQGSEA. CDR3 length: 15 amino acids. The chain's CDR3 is CSVESVGSGEETQYF. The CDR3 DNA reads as TGCAGCGTTGAGTCGGTGGGGTCGGGGGAAGAGACCCAGTACTTC. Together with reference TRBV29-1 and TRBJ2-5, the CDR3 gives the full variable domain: SAVISQKPSRDICQRGTSLTIQCQVDSQVTMMFWYRQQPGQSLTLIATANQGSEATYESGFVIDKFPISRPNLTFSTLTVSNMSPEDSSIYLCSVESVGSGEETQYFGPGTRLLVL.

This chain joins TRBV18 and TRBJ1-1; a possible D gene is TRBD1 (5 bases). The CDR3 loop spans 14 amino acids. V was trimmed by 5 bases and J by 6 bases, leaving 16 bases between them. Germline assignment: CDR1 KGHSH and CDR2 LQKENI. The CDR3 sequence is CASSRTTVEAEAFF. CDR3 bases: TGTGCCAGCTCAAGGACGACAGTTGAGGCTGAAGCTTTCTTT.

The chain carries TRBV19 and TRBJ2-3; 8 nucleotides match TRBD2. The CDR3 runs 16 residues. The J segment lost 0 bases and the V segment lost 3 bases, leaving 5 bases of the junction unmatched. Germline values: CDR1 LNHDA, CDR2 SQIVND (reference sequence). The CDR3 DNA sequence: TGTGCCAGTAGTATCGTAGCGGGATCCAGCACAGATACGCAGTATTTT. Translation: CASSIVAGSSTDTQYF.

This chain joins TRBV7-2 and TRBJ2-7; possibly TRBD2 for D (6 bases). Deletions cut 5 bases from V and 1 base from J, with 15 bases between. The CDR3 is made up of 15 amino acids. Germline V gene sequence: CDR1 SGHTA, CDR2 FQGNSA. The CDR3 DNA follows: TGTGCCAGCAGCAAGCTAGCGAATTGGTCCTACGAGCAGTACTTC. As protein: CASSKLANWSYEQYF.

CDR3 coding DNA: TGTGCCACCAGCCCACGGGGGGCCCGCCAGCCCCAGCATTTT. Protein sequence: CATSPRGARQPQHF. This chain joins TRBV15 and TRBJ1-5; TRBD1 is a possible D gene (6 bases). CDR1 LNHNV and CDR2 YYDKDF come from the germline V gene (reference sequence). The germline V and J ends were trimmed by 5 bases and 7 bases, with 15 bases remaining between them. This CDR3 has 14 residues.

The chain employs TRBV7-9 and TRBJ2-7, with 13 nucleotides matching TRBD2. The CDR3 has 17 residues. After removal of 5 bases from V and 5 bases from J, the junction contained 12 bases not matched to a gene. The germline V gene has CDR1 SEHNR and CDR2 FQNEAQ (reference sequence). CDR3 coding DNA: TGTGCCAGCAGCCCCTTTCCCGGACTAGCGGGAGAAGACGAGCAGTACTTC. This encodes CASSPFPGLAGEDEQYF.

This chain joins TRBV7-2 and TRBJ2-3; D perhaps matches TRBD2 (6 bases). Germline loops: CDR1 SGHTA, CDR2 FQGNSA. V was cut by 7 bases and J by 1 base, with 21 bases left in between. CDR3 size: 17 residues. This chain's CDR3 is CASTNFQGSGRTDTQYF. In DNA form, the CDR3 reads TGTGCCAGCACCAACTTCCAGGGTAGCGGACGCACAGATACGCAGTATTTT.

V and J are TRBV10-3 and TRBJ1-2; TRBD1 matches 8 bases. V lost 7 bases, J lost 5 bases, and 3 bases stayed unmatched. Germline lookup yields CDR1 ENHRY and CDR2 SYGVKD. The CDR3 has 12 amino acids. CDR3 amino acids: CAIMQGAYGYTF. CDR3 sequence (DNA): TGTGCCATCATGCAGGGGGCATATGGCTACACCTTC.

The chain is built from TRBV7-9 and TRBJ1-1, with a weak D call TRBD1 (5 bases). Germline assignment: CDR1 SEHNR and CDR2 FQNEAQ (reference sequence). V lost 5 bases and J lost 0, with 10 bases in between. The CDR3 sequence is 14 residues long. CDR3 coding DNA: TGTGCCAGCAGCCACGGAGGGGTGAACACTGAAGCTTTCTTT. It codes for CASSHGGVNTEAFF.

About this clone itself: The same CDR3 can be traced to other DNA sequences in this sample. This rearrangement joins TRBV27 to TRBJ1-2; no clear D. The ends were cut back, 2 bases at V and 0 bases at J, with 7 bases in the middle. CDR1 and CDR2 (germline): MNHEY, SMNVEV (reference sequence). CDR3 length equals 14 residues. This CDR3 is CASSLNGANYGYTF. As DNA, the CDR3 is TGTGCCAGCAGTTTAAACGGAGCTAACTATGGCTACACCTTC.

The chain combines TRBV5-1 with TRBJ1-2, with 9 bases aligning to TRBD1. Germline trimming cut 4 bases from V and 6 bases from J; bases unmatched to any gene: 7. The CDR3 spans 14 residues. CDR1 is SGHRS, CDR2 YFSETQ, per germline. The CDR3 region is CASSPTDRGDGYTF. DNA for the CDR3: TGCGCCAGCAGCCCAACGGACAGGGGCGATGGCTACACCTTC.

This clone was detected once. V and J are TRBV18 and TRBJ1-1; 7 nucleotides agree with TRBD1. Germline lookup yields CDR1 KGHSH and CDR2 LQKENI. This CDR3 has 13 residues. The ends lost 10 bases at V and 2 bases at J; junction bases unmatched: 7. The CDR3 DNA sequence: TGTGCCACTCAGGGGGGCCTTAACACTGAAGCTTTCTTT. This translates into CATQGGLNTEAFF.

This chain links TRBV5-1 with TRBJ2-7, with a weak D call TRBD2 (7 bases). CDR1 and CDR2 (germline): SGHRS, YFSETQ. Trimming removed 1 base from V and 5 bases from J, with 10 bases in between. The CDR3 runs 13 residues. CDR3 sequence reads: CASSLRGAHEQYF. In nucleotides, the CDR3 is TGCGCCAGCAGCTTGCGGGGGGCCCACGAGCAGTACTTC.

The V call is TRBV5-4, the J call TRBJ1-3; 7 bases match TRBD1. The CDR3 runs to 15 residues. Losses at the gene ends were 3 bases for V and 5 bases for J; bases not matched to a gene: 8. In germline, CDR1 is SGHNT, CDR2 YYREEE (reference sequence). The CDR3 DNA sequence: TGTGCCAGCAGCTCAAACAGGGGAGGACGAAACACCATATATTTT. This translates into CASSSNRGGRNTIYF.

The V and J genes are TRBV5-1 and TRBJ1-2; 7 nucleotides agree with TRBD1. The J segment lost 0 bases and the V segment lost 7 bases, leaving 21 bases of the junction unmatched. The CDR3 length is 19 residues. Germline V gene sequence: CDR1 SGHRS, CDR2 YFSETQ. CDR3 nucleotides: TGCGCCAGCGGCGAGGGGCCTACCTGGGGGGACAGTACTAACTATGGCTACACCTTC. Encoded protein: CASGEGPTWGDSTNYGYTF.

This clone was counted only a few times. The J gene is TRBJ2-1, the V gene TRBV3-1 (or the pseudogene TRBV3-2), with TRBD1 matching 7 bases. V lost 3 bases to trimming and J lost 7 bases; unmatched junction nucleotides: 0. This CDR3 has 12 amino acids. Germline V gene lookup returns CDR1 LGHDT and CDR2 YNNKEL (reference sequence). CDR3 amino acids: CASSQTGNEQFF. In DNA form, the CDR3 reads TGTGCCAGCAGCCAGACAGGGAATGAGCAGTTCTTC.

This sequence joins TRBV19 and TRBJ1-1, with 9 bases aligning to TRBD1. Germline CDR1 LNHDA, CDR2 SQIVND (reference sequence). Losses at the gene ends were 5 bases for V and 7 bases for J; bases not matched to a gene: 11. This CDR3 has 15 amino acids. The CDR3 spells CASSPAGQGKYEAFF. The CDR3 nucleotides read TGTGCCAGTAGTCCCGCCGGACAGGGGAAGTATGAAGCTTTCTTT. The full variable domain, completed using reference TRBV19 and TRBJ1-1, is DGGITQSPKYLFRKEGQNVTLSCEQNLNHDAMYWYRQDPGQGLRLIYYSQIVNDFQKGDIAEGYSVSREKKESFPLTVTSAQKNPTAFYLCASSPAGQGKYEAFFGQGTRLTVV.

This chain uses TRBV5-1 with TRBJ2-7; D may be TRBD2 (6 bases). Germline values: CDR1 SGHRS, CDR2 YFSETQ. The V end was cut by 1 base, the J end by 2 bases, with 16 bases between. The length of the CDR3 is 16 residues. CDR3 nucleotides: TGCGCCAGCAGCTTGAGAAACGGGGAGGCTCCCTACGAGCAGTACTTC. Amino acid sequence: CASSLRNGEAPYEQYF.

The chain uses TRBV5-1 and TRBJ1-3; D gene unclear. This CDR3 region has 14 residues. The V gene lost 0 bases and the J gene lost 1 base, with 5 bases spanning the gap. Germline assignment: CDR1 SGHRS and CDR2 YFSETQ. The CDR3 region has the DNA TGCGCCAGCAGCTTGGGAGGATCTGGAAACACCATATATTTT. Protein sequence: CASSLGGSGNTIYF.

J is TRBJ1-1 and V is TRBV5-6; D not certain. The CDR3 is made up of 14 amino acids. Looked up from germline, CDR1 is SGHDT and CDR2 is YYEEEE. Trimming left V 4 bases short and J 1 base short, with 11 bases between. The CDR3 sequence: CASSPGERNTEAFF. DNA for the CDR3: TGTGCCAGCAGCCCCGGGGAGCGGAACACTGAAGCTTTCTTT.

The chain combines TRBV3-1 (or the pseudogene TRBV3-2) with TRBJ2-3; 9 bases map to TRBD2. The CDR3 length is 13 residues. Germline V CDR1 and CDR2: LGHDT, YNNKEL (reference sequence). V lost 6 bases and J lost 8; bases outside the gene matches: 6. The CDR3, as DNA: TGTGCCAGCAGGCGGGAGGGACTTTTTACGCAGTATTTT. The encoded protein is CASRREGLFTQYF.

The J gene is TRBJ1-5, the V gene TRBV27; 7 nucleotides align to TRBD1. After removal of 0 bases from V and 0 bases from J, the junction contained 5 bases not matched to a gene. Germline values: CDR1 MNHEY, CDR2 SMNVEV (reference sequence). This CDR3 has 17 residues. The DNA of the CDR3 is TGTGCCAGCAGTTTATCACAGGGGTCATTTAGCAATCAGCCCCAGCATTTT. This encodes CASSLSQGSFSNQPQHF.

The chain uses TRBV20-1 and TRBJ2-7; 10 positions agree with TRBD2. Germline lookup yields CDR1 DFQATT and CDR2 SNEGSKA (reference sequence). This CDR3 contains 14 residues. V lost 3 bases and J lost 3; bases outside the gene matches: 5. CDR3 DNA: TGCAGTGCTAGTGCTATAGCGGGAGGCTACGAGCAGTACTTC. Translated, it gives CSASAIAGGYEQYF.

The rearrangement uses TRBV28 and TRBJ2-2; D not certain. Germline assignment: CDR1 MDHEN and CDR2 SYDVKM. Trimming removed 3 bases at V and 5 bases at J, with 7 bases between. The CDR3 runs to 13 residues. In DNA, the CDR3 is TGTGCCAGCAGTTTCTCGGTTACCGGGGAGCTGTTTTTT. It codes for CASSFSVTGELFF.

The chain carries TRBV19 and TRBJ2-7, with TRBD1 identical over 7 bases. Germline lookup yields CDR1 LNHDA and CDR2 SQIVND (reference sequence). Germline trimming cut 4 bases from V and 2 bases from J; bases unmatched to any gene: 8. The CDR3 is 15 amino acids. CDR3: CASSTPTGNPYEQYF. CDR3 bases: TGTGCCAGTAGTACCCCGACAGGGAACCCCTACGAGCAGTACTTC.

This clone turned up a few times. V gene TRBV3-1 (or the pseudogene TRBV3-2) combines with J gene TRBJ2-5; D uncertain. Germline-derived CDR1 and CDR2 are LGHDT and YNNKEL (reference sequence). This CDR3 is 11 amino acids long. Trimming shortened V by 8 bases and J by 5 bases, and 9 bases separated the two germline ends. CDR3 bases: TGTGCCAGCTCCCAGGCTGAGACCCAGTACTTC. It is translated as CASSQAETQYF.

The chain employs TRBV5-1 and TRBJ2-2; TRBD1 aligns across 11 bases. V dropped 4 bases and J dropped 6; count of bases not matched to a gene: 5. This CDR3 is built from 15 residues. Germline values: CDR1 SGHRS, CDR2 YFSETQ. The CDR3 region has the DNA TGCGCCAGCAGCACCGGGACAGGGGGAGCCGGGGAGCTGTTTTTT. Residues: CASSTGTGGAGELFF.

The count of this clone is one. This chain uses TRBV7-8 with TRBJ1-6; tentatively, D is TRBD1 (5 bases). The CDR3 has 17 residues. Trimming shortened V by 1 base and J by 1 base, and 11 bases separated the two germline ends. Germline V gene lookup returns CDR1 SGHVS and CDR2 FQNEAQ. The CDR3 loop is CASSLELGQSYNSPLHF. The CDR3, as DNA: TGTGCCAGCAGCTTAGAATTGGGGCAGTCCTATAATTCACCCCTCCACTTT. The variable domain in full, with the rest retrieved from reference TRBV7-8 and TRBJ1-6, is GAGVSQSPRYKVAKRGQDVALRCDPISGHVSLFWYQQALGQGPEFLTYFQNEAQLDKSGLPSDRFFAERPEGSVSTLKIQRTQQEDSAVYLCASSLELGQSYNSPLHFGNGTRLTVT.

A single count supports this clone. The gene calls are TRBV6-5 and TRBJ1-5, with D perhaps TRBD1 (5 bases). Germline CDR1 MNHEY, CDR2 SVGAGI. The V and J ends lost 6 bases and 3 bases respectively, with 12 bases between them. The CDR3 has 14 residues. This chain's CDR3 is CASSRGTDNQPQHF. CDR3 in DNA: TGTGCCAGCAGCCGCGGGACGGACAATCAGCCCCAGCATTTT.

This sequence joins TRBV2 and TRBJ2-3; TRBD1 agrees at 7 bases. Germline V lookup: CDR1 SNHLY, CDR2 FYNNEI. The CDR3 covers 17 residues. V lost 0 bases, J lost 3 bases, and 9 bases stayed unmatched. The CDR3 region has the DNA TGTGCCAGCAGTGAAGCTGCCCGGGACAGAAAAACAGATACGCAGTATTTT. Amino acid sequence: CASSEAARDRKTDTQYF.

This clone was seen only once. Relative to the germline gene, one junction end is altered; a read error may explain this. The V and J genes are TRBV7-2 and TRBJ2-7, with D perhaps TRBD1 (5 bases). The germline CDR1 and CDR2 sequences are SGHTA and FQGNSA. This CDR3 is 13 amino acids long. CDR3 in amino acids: CASSLGPRQILGF. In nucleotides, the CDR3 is TGTGCCAGCAGCTTAGGTCCTCGACAGATCCTAGGCTTC.

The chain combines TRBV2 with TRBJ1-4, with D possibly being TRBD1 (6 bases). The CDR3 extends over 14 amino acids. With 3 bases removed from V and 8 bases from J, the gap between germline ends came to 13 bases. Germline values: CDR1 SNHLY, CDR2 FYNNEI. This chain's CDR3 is CASSEGTSTEKLFF. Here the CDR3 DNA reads TGTGCCAGCAGTGAGGGGACATCGACGGAAAAACTGTTTTTT.